The subject of this entry is one T cell receptor (beta chain). Which antigen it targets is not known. The input lacks base qualities; no much larger clone sits a single base away. This sample was taken from a study of blood T cell repertoires in COVID-19 (dated by TCRdb to the early 2020s). About the investigation overall: The collaborator samples originated in the United States, Italy and Spain and spanned the acute and convalescent phases of COVID-19. The prospective study material was composed of cDNA or gDNA derived from T cells, B-cell-depleted T cells, or PBMCs. Deeply sampled blood TCRbeta repertoires from subjects exposed to, actively infected with, or recovered from COVID-19 were included in the dataset. A freely available public database, intended as a resource for researchers studying the immune response to SARS-CoV-2, is where the repertoires were released. Samples came from the ongoing ImmuneRACE study (first 160 participants) plus 1,254 subjects from 6 global collaborators. Sample metadata almost always included a de-identified subject ID, COVID-19 status, age in years and sex. HLA class I and class II types, where available, came from metadata supplied by the sample provider rather than from assay-based typing. On the study overall, not on this receptor specifically: The quantity of clinical and demographic metadata differed by source and by participant and was supplied without curation.

TCRbeta CDR3 regions were amplified from genomic DNA using the immunoSEQ Assay, a bias-controlled multiplex PCR. Per the original workflow: Nucleated cell counts per sample were estimated from amplification of reference gene primers within the assay. Sequence reads were collapsed and filtered to measure the absolute abundance of every unique TCRbeta CDR3 rearrangement. Productive Simpson clonality was computed per sample as the square root of Simpson's diversity index over productive rearrangements. As stored in TCRdb, this immuneACCESS dataset retains in-frame rearrangements with V and J assigned. A fraction of the clones does not appear; measured against another copy, unresolved V genes explain less than half of the discrepancy, and the remainder lacks a known reason. V, J and clone size were drawn from that table, and D and trimming were deduced from the DNA. A total of more than 50,000 clones appear in this sample, approximately 90% of them only once. The ten largest clones capture 8% to 9% of the sample.

Whole blood was collected in K2EDTA tubes by collaborating institutions according to the institutions' own protocols. For TCRbeta analysis, collaborators shipped samples as frozen whole blood, isolated PBMCs, or DNA extracted from either of those sample types. The CDR3 runs 13 residues from the cysteine to the phenylalanine. The read is trimmed to its CDR3 DNA, 39 bases read in frame from base 1. V lost 5 bases and J lost 1 base; the stretch between them is 3 bases long. From a lookup of the germline V gene, CDR1 and CDR2 are SGHVS and FQNEAQ. The TCR originated in a middle-aged woman with active COVID-19. The V gene is TRBV7-8 and the J gene is TRBJ2-6; the D gene assignment is ambiguous. Specimen: peripheral blood. The CDR3 sequence is CASSPSGANVLTF. The nucleotides are TGTGCCAGCAGCCCATCTGGGGCCAACGTCCTGACTTTC.